This T cell receptor (beta chain) was sequenced during a study of blood T cell repertoires in COVID-19. At the level of the study: T cells, B-cell-depleted T cells, or PBMCs supplied cDNA or gDNA.

The data were produced by immunoSEQ multiplex PCR, yet TCRdb's version contains in-frame clones alone and is incomplete. This table has about 110,000 clones, about two thirds appearing once. After removal of 4 bases from V and 5 bases from J, the junction contained 3 bases not matched to a gene. Germline CDR1 SGHNT, CDR2 YYREEE (reference sequence). This CDR3 spans 13 amino acids. The sequenced sample was peripheral blood. This sequence originates from a woman aged 40 to 50 with acute or convalescent COVID-19. The chain has TRBV5-4 and TRBJ2-7, with 10 bases identical to TRBD2. The chain's CDR3 is CASSRTSGNEQYF. CDR3 in DNA: TGTGCCAGCAGCCGGACTAGCGGAAACGAGCAGTACTTC.